These 26 T cell receptor beta chains were all obtained from the same sample, sequenced in a study of T cells in Graves' hyperthyroidism and ophthalmopathy. The CDR3 regions of TCR beta were amplified from RNA transcripts. HTBI primers were used for first-round RT-PCR of the TCR CDR3. TCRdb processed the multiplex PCR reads anew with MiXCR; each CDR3 protein has one entry. The table lists more than 500,000 distinct CDR3 sequences, 46% of them singletons, with around 44% in the top ten. The sequencing sample was made of peripheral blood or thyroid tissue (not recorded which). The receptors come from an adult woman with Graves' disease, either hyperthyroidism or ophthalmopathy (not recorded which).

The gene calls are TRBV28 and TRBJ1-1; 7 bases match TRBD1. Germline V gene lookup returns CDR1 MDHEN and CDR2 SYDVKM. There are 12 residues in the CDR3. With V trimmed by 10 bases and J by 0 bases, 2 bases remained unmatched. Here the CDR3 DNA reads TGTGCCACACAGGGGTTGAACACTGAAGCTTTCTTT. Translating gives CATQGLNTEAFF.

This clonotype came up a few times. The chain joins TRBV7-9 to TRBJ1-2; D remains unclear. Germline CDR1 is SEHNR and CDR2 is FQNEAQ (reference sequence). CDR3 size: 13 residues. V was cut by 5 bases and J by 8 bases, with 15 bases left in between. The CDR3 sequence: CASSLGGSEGYTF. In DNA form, the CDR3 reads TGTGCCAGCAGCCTGGGTGGGAGTGAGGGCTACACCTTC.

This sequence joins TRBV15 and TRBJ2-5, with D possibly matching TRBD1 (5 bases). The CDR3 length is 15 residues. Germline V CDR1 and CDR2: LNHNV, YYDKDF (reference sequence). V lost 5 bases to trimming and J lost 3 bases, with 16 bases between them. The CDR3, as DNA: TGTGCCACCAGCTTCAGCCGGAGCAGGGAAGAGACCCAGTACTTC. Its translation: CATSFSRSREETQYF.

The chain is built from TRBV7-2 and TRBJ2-3; D gene ambiguous. This CDR3 has 14 residues. Looked up from germline, CDR1 is SGHTA and CDR2 is FQGNSA. Trimming took off 1 base at V and 2 bases at J, with 7 bases between the two ends. The CDR3 is CASSLDRSTDTQYF. For the CDR3, the DNA is TGTGCCAGCAGCTTAGACCGATCCACAGATACGCAGTATTTT.

This clonotype was observed a few times. The chain is built from TRBV12-3 or TRBV12-4 and TRBJ2-5, with unresolved D. This CDR3 is built from 13 residues. The V and J ends lost 5 bases and 0 bases respectively, with 7 bases between them. The CDR3 nucleotides read TGTGCCAGCAGTAGGACGGACCAAGAGACCCAGTACTTC. Amino acid sequence: CASSRTDQETQYF.

This clonotype was recorded at least ten times. The gene calls are TRBV2 and TRBJ1-2, with TRBD1 matching over 9 bases. Germline V gives CDR1 SNHLY, CDR2 FYNNEI. The V and J ends lost 6 bases and 7 bases, in that order; junction bases with no gene match: 9. The CDR3 covers 14 residues. CDR3 nucleotide sequence: TGTGCCAGCAGGACGGTGACAGGGGGTACTGGCTACACCTTC. It specifies CASRTVTGGTGYTF.

About this clonotype itself: It may be a read error: a sequence one base away is much more abundant. The chain has TRBV5-1 and TRBJ2-5; D is ambiguous. The length of the CDR3 is 13 residues. V lost 2 bases, J lost 1 base, and 6 bases lay in between. CDR1 and CDR2 from the germline V gene are SGHRS and YFSETQ. The CDR3 protein is CASSFQIQETQYF. CDR3 DNA: TGCGCCAGCAGCTTCCAGATCCAAGAGACCCAGTACTTC.

This clonotype was recorded only once. This chain uses TRBV29-1 with TRBJ2-7; D is possibly TRBD1 (6 bases). The CDR3 has 12 residues. Germline V lookup: CDR1 SQVTM, CDR2 ANQGSEA. V shed 6 bases and J shed 2 bases, with 11 bases lying between them. The CDR3: CSVAQGPYEQYF. The CDR3 region has the DNA TGCAGCGTCGCACAGGGTCCCTACGAGCAGTACTTC.

The genes are TRBV20-1 and TRBJ2-5, with D perhaps being TRBD1 or TRBD2 (5 bases each). From germline, CDR1 is DFQATT and CDR2 SNEGSKA (reference sequence). This CDR3 comprises 13 residues. V lost 2 bases to trimming and J lost 9 bases, with 16 bases between them. Here the CDR3 reads CSARRDLNQPQYF. The DNA for the CDR3 is TGCAGTGCTAGACGGGACCTCAATCAGCCCCAGTACTTC.

This clonotype was recorded many times. V is TRBV7-2 and J is TRBJ1-5, with 10 bases matching TRBD1. The CDR3 loop spans 15 amino acids. Trimming cost V 5 bases and J 7 bases; bases outside gene matches: 8. CDR1 and CDR2 from the germline V gene are SGHTA and FQGNSA. The CDR3 protein is CASSLTGGAGQPQHF. The DNA for the CDR3 is TGTGCCAGCAGCCTGACAGGGGGCGCGGGACAGCCCCAGCATTTT. Drawing the rest from reference TRBV7-2 and TRBJ1-5, the complete variable domain is GAGVSQSPSNKVTEKGKDVELRCDPISGHTALYWYRQSLGQGLEFLIYFQGNSAPDKSGLPSDRFSAERTGGSVSTLTIQRTQQEDSAVYLCASSLTGGAGQPQHFGDGTRLSIL.

The V gene is TRBV7-9, the J gene TRBJ2-7; perhaps TRBD1 as D (6 bases). The CDR3 is 13 residues long. V was clipped by 2 bases and J by 7 bases, with 12 bases between them. Germline-derived CDR1 and CDR2 are SEHNR and FQNEAQ (reference sequence). CDR3 bases: TGTGCCAGCAGCTTACTTACAGGGTATGAGCAGTACTTC. Encoded protein: CASSLLTGYEQYF.

The V call is TRBV28, the J call TRBJ2-5; D remains unclear. This CDR3 comprises 12 residues. Germline CDR1 MDHEN, CDR2 SYDVKM. With 6 bases removed from V and 7 bases from J, the gap between germline ends came to 12 bases. CDR3 in amino acids: CASSSPSVTQYF. DNA of the CDR3: TGTGCCAGCAGCTCCCCCTCCGTGACCCAGTACTTC.

This clonotype has a handful of counts. The chain is built from TRBV12-3 or TRBV12-4 and TRBJ2-7; maybe TRBD2 (6 bases). The CDR3 has 15 amino acids. V lost 2 bases to trimming and J lost 3 bases, with 14 bases between them. CDR3 amino acids: CASSLMGGALYEQYF. CDR3 DNA sequence: TGTGCCAGCAGTTTAATGGGGGGAGCCCTCTACGAGCAGTACTTC.

This clonotype was seen many times. V and J are TRBV7-3 and TRBJ2-5; TRBD2 might be the D (6 bases). This CDR3 contains 14 residues. The germline gives CDR1 SGHTA, CDR2 FQGTGA. The V end was cut by 2 bases, the J end by 3 bases, with 10 bases between. The DNA for the CDR3 is TGTGCCAGCAGCTTATCTGGGACTGAAGAGACCCAGTACTTC. Translation: CASSLSGTEETQYF.

This clonotype was counted many times. CDR3 DNA: TGTGCCAGCGGGGTTTCGTGGGAGACCCAGTACTTC. The encoded protein is CASGVSWETQYF. This chain joins TRBV25-1 and TRBJ2-5, with D unresolved. Germline CDR1 is MGHDK and CDR2 is SYGVNS. The CDR3 has 12 residues. V lost 8 bases and J 5 bases, leaving 12 bases between the germline ends.

This chain uses TRBV2 with TRBJ1-6, with D unclear. CDR3 length: 17 amino acids. Trimming pared 4 bases from V and 0 bases from J, leaving 13 bases between. The germline V gene has CDR1 SNHLY and CDR2 FYNNEI. The CDR3: CASSVTPPSSYNSPLHF. CDR3 coding DNA: TGTGCCAGCAGTGTGACACCTCCGAGCTCCTATAATTCACCCCTCCACTTT.

This clonotype came up once. This chain joins TRBV7-8 and TRBJ2-7; 16 nucleotides align to TRBD2. CDR3 size: 18 residues. V shed 5 bases, J shed 6 bases, and the junction held 13 bases outside the gene matches. The germline gives CDR1 SGHVS, CDR2 FQNEAQ. CDR3 sequence: CASSIVYRGTSGRGEQYF. The CDR3 DNA follows: TGTGCCAGCAGCATAGTTTACAGGGGGACTAGCGGGAGGGGCGAGCAGTACTTC.

The chain couples TRBV7-9 to TRBJ1-1, with a possible D match to TRBD1 (5 bases). The CDR3 runs 16 residues. CDR1 SEHNR and CDR2 FQNEAQ come from the germline V gene (reference sequence). V dropped 6 bases and J dropped 4 bases, with 21 bases sitting between them. The CDR3 loop is CASRYDGGSTGTEAFF. CDR3 nucleotide sequence: TGTGCCAGCAGATACGACGGGGGGAGTACGGGCACTGAAGCTTTCTTT.

This clonotype was seen a few times. The gene calls are TRBV2 and TRBJ2-2; 7 bases agree with TRBD2. This CDR3 is built from 15 residues. With V trimmed by 1 base and J by 5 bases, 4 bases remained unmatched. CDR1 and CDR2 (germline): SNHLY, FYNNEI. CDR3 nucleotide sequence: TGTGCCAGCAGTGAAGTGGGAGGGCCAACCGGGGAGCTGTTTTTT. This translates into CASSEVGGPTGELFF.

This clonotype was found many times. J is TRBJ2-3 and V is TRBV15; no definite D call. From germline, CDR1 is LNHNV and CDR2 YYDKDF (reference sequence). CDR3 length: 15 residues. V was trimmed by 1 base and J by 0 bases, leaving 8 bases between them. CDR3 region: CATSRGVASTDTQYF. CDR3 sequence (DNA): TGTGCCACCAGCAGAGGTGTGGCTAGCACAGATACGCAGTATTTT.

Ten or more counts support this clonotype. The rearrangement joins TRBV6-5 to TRBJ1-2; TRBD1 matches at 7 bases. CDR3 size: 14 residues. Germline-derived CDR1 and CDR2 are MNHEY and SVGAGI. Unmatched junction bases numbered 6, after V lost 5 bases and J lost 3 bases. The CDR3 reads CASSRQGGYYGYTF. The DNA of the CDR3 is TGTGCCAGCAGTCGCCAGGGGGGATACTATGGCTACACCTTC.

A note on this clonotype: An end of the junction does not agree with germline; a read error may underlie this. The rearrangement links TRBV6-5 to TRBJ2-7; D remains ambiguous. Germline-derived CDR1 and CDR2 are MNHEY and SVGAGI. This CDR3 spans 14 amino acids. The CDR3 DNA sequence: TGTGCCAGCACCCAGAAACCTGACCTATCCGAGCAGCACTTC. Translation gives CASTQKPDLSEQHF.

The rearrangement joins TRBV24-1 to TRBJ1-5; maybe TRBD1 (5 bases). Trimming took off 6 bases at V and 7 bases at J, with 12 bases between the two ends. The length of the CDR3 is 13 residues. In germline, CDR1 is KGHDR, CDR2 SFDVKD. CDR3 residues: CATSPGSRQPQHF. In DNA form, the CDR3 reads TGTGCCACCAGTCCAGGGTCCCGACAGCCCCAGCATTTT.

The V call is TRBV10-3, the J call TRBJ2-7; D gene unclear. Germline values: CDR1 ENHRY, CDR2 SYGVKD. V shed 3 bases and J shed 2 bases, with 11 bases lying between them. CDR3 length: 14 residues. CDR3 protein: CAISEAWQAYEQYF. In DNA form, the CDR3 reads TGTGCCATCAGTGAAGCGTGGCAGGCCTACGAGCAGTACTTC.

The gene calls are TRBV7-9 and TRBJ2-7; TRBD1 aligns across 8 bases. CDR3 length: 15 amino acids. V was clipped by 8 bases and J by 3 bases; unmatched bases: 12. Germline values: CDR1 SEHNR, CDR2 FQNEAQ (reference sequence). DNA for the CDR3: TGTGCCAGCTCACCCTGGGACAGGCCGGACTACGAGCAGTACTTC. Translating it yields CASSPWDRPDYEQYF.

This clonotype appeared a few times. This may come from a read error, since a much larger clone is one base off. The chain is built from TRBV7-9 and TRBJ2-7; D tentatively reads TRBD1 or TRBD2 (5 bases each). The CDR3 consists of 12 residues. Germline values: CDR1 SEHNR, CDR2 FQNEAQ (reference sequence). V lost 4 bases and J lost 9, with 13 bases in between. The CDR3 spells CASSSAGDGQYF. In nucleotides, the CDR3 is TGTGCCAGCAGCTCCGCCGGGGACGGGCAGTACTTC.